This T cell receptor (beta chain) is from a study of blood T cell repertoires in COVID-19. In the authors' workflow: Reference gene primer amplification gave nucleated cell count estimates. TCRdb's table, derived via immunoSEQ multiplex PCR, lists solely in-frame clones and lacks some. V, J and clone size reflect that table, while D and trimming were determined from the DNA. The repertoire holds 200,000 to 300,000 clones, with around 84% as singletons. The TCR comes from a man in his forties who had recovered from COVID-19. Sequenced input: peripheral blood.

The CDR3 nucleotides read TGCGCCAGCAGCTCGGGGGGGTACTCTGGAAACACCATATATTTT. Translating it yields CASSSGGYSGNTIYF. The chain employs TRBV5-1 and TRBJ1-3; a weak D match, TRBD1 (5 bases). The length of the CDR3 is 15 residues. CDR1 and CDR2 from the germline V gene are SGHRS and YFSETQ. The V gene lost 3 bases and the J gene lost 0 bases, with 10 bases spanning the gap.